One TCR beta chain is described in this entry. Its antigen is not identified. These data are taken from a study of human T cells and chemical hapten exposure. Study-level points and caveats: Among TCRs, those above 1 in 1000 frequency were unaffected by DPC sensitization.

Per the authors' pipeline: The number of TCRs in each sample had a median of about 96,000 and spanned roughly 23,224 to 750,000. TCRdb recomputed calls from the RACE reads with MiXCR, one row per CDR3 protein. TCRdb assigned the V and J calls; the authors' analysis was not used. The data show about 50,000 distinct CDR3 sequences, about 4.5% seen once. Per the germline V gene, CDR1 is LGHDT and CDR2 is YNNKEL (reference sequence). This CDR3 is 15 amino acids long. V dropped 0 bases and J dropped 7 bases, with 13 bases sitting between them. Time point defined: healthy volunteer bleed at 2 weeks. Whole blood that had not been fractionated was the source of extracted total RNA.

This sequence was found in a female donor in good health. Some clones in this sample may be carry-over from other donors' samples. Source material: whole blood. This chain connects TRBV3-1 to TRBJ1-5, with a weak D call TRBD1 (5 bases). The chain's CDR3 is CASSQDSGFGQPQHF. The CDR3 DNA reads TGTGCCAGCAGCCAAGACTCAGGGTTCGGGCAGCCCCAGCATTTT.